This T cell receptor (beta chain) was sequenced in a study of CD8 T cells in Susac syndrome (dated by TCRdb to the late 2010s). Background for the entire study: Whether CD8+ T cell activation and differentiation in Susac syndrome was antigen driven was tested using repertoire sequencing. Clonality of the CD8+ T cell repertoire was compared between over ten healthy donors, 14 Susac syndrome patients and some 15 multiple sclerosis patients. What the work shows at the level of the full study, not this receptor alone: The number of individuals in the TCR sequencing and HLA analysis was acknowledged as relatively small.

RNA was extracted using the RNeasy kit, and about 0.45 to 1 microgram was reverse transcribed with random hexamers. TCR beta CDR3 regions were amplified with the immunoSEQ multiplex PCR assay covering 54 Vbeta and 13 Jbeta segments. Bias from PCR amplification was corrected by using a synthetic template baseline for primer optimization and for computational correction. As for the original processing: Only productive sequences were kept, with reads annotated to V, D and J genes according to IMGT and analyzed in immunoSEQ Analyzer. Clonality was calculated as one minus the Shannon entropy normalized by log2 of the number of productive unique sequences. For each patient and control, public and private clones were evaluated among the 100 most prevalent clones. A clone was defined as Susac-specific if it was absent from the healthy and MS cohorts, from over a thousand published viral clones and from other ImmuneACCESS disease sequences. Through fastp at Q25 and MiXCR, TCRdb rebuilt clones from the public reads, retaining in-frame beta chains. Each CDR3 protein appears once, grouped with its most common genes and DNA. The V and J calls shown here were made by TCRdb, not taken from the authors' results. This sample holds fewer than 200,000 distinct CDR3 sequences; approximately 95% were observed only once. The top ten constitute roughly 0.16% of the sample.

Peripheral blood CD8+ and CD4+ T cells from healthy donors, Susac syndrome patients and multiple sclerosis patients were profiled using high-throughput TCR beta sequencing. Multiple sclerosis controls were treatment-naive patients with stable or active relapsing-remitting disease fulfilling revised McDonald criteria. Bulk CD8+ and CD4+ T cells were purified magnetically by negative isolation, whereas CD8+ TEMRA cells were enriched by FACS. Blood was collected in EDTA tubes and processed within 24 hours, with PBMCs isolated through density gradient centrifugation. PBMCs intended for TCR sequencing were frozen in liquid nitrogen and were later thawed in a 37 degrees C water bath. Purity of sorted or isolated CD4+, CD8+ and CD8+ TEMRA cells was at least 90%. About this clonotype itself: Its binding antigen is unknown. Base qualities are not recorded, but no much larger clone differs from it by a single base.

V is reduced by 4 bases and J by 6 bases, leaving a spacing of 19 bases between them. The CDR3 contains 16 residues, cysteine and phenylalanine counted. Solely the CDR3 DNA is kept, with 48 bases framed from the first base. Reading the germline V gene gives CDR1 SGHRS and CDR2 YFSETQ. In this chain, TRBV5-1 is recombined with TRBJ1-4; the best D guess is TRBD1, with 6 bases matching. This sequence originates from a human donor with multiple sclerosis. Sequencing was done on a sample of CD8+ T cells from PBMCs. The sequence in DNA is TGCGCCAGCAGCCCTCAAAAACAGGGTCGAGATGAAAAACTGTTTTTT. The translation is CASSPQKQGRDEKLFF.